This TCR beta chain was identified in a study of T cell responses to AZD1222 COVID-19 vaccine. Study-wide findings and caveats: Spike regions recognized by vaccine-associated CD4 TCRs spanned the protein, led by 160-218 and 743-854. A mostly white British donor set with more females was recruited, and clonal diversity was possibly underestimated.

Germline V gene sequence: CDR1 SGHRS, CDR2 YFSETQ. This CDR3 spans 14 amino acids. V lost 4 bases and J lost 1, with 11 bases in between. The data were produced by immunoSEQ multiplex PCR, yet TCRdb's version contains in-frame clones alone and is incomplete. Of approximately 160,000 clones listed, 94% are singletons. This clone was counted a single time. Its matching antigen is unknown. This specimen consisted of peripheral blood, obtained 28 days after the second AZD1222 dose. The source of this sequence is an adult who received the AZD1222 COVID-19 vaccine. This sequence joins TRBV5-1 and TRBJ2-5; D gene uncertain. CDR3 in amino acids: CASSQVAIQETQYF. CDR3 nucleotides: TGCGCCAGCAGCCAGGTAGCTATCCAAGAGACCCAGTACTTC.